These T cell receptor beta chains were read from a single sample in a study of shared clonotypes between healthy human individuals. Repertoires were generated with immunoSEQ multiplex PCR, while TCRdb's copy carries only in-frame clones and drops some. The sample yields over 400,000 clones, 90% to 96% seen once. Sequencing was performed on naive CD4+ T cells sorted from blood. The receptors here all came from a woman aged 25 to 39 in good health. Each CDR3 is given with its conserved first and last residue.

TRBJ2-1 | TRBV28 | CASSLGGLKVHEQFF
TRBJ2-7 | TRBV28 | CASSFHQPVSEQYF
TRBJ1-2 | TRBV5-1 | CASSLQGAVGYTF
TRBJ2-2 | TRBV21-1 | CASSARQGASTGELFF
TRBJ1-1 | TRBV4-2 | CASSQEWGRGLTEAFF
TRBJ1-5 | TRBV7-9 | CASSPGQENQPQHF
TRBJ1-1 | TRBV28 | CASSIPGFTEAFF
TRBJ2-1 | TRBV5-1 | CASGTQGLSYNEQFF
TRBJ1-3 | TRBV28 | CASTGGTGNTIYF
TRBJ2-6 | TRBV5-4 | CASIPGQGLSGANVLTF
TRBJ2-1 | TRBV4-2 | CASSQDWYVGEQFF
TRBJ2-7 | TRBV30 | CAWRDQWSEQYF
TRBJ2-2 | TRBV18 | CASSPGTGQSANTGELFF
TRBJ2-1 | TRBV19 | CASRTSANLRVNEQFF
TRBJ2-1 | TRBV4-1 | CASSPTGLAPPNEQFF
TRBJ1-3 | TRBV5-1 | CASSLADSSGNTIYF
TRBJ1-2 | TRBV9 | CASSVDVYGYTF
TRBJ1-5 | TRBV27 | CASSLSAGTQPQHF
TRBJ2-1 | TRBV7-9 | CASSTRRTKKYNEQFF
TRBJ2-7 | TRBV6-5 | CASRPGTGKTYEQYF
TRBJ2-7 | TRBV11-2 | CASSLVQGEQYF
TRBJ1-2 | TRBV19 | CASSVVTGDYGYTF
TRBJ1-1 | TRBV27 | CASSLATGFLVGNTEAFF
TRBJ2-1 | TRBV11-3 | CASSLGGKRNNEQFF
TRBJ1-5 | TRBV2 | CASKQGTNQPQHF
TRBJ2-1 | TRBV4-2 | CASSPPGFNEQFF
TRBJ2-7 | TRBV2 | CASSEIYEQYF
TRBJ1-1 | TRBV18 | CASSPVVMNTEAFF
TRBJ2-7 | TRBV6-5 | CASSYSAPGLGYEQYF
TRBJ2-5 | TRBV4-1 | CASSQGSLAGEGETQYF
TRBJ2-7 | TRBV6-6 | CASSSALAGAANEQYF
TRBJ2-7 | TRBV5-1 | CASSKTGEATYEQYF
TRBJ2-1 | TRBV11-2 | CASSLNLDVSDEQFF
TRBJ1-4 | TRBV28 | CASSPGQDEKLFF
TRBJ2-6 | TRBV6-5 | CASSYSVNSGANVLTF
TRBJ2-7 | TRBV4-1 | CASSQARAISYEQYF
TRBJ2-7 | TRBV18 | CASSLAQGGTNEQYF
TRBJ2-7 | TRBV19 | CASSKRTDSYEQYF
TRBJ2-5 | TRBV28 | CASSFPGGETQYF
TRBJ2-7 | TRBV5-1 | CASRGQVGPYEQYF
TRBJ2-3 | TRBV19 | CASSPGWGTDTQYF
TRBJ1-3 | TRBV28 | CASSFALSGNTIYF
TRBJ2-7 | TRBV10-3 | CAISGTGGPYEQYF
TRBJ1-4 | TRBV5-1 | CASSLREFNEKLFF
TRBJ1-2 | TRBV28 | CASSPNRVGNGYTF
TRBJ1-3 | TRBV19 | CASSLDPAGAGNTIYF
TRBJ2-7 | TRBV18 | CASSPGPAGDYEQYF
TRBJ2-7 | TRBV9 | CASSLAGGSSYEQYF
TRBJ2-7 | TRBV19 | CASSIGRTYEQYF
TRBJ2-5 | TRBV29-1 | CSVLGLQETQYF